This T cell receptor beta chain appears in the sequencing data of a study of tumor-infiltrating lymphocytes in primary liver carcinoma. About the research overall: Samples returned roughly 3.5 to 8 million productive TCRbeta reads, a yield that was similar across tissue types.

Germline lookup yields CDR1 MGHRA and CDR2 YSYEKL. J gave up 7 bases and V 2 bases, and 21 bases lay outside the gene matches. The CDR3 contains 20 residues. In addition to blood RNA drawn from unsorted whole blood, germline DNA was extracted. Chronic HBV infection, untreated so far, was present in the patients. Study findings and constraints: Researchers found tumor-adjacent and tumor-blood pairs overlapped less than tumor region pairs.

From roughly 500 ng total RNA, TCR beta cDNA was generated with a primer in the constant region. Sequencing libraries for TCR beta derived from three nested multiplex PCR rounds that used slightly modified ARM-PCR. The study ran its first two PCR rounds for roughly 11 cycles each, using TRBV1-TRBV30 forward primers and a C-beta reverse primer. TCRdb called the multiplex PCR reads again in MiXCR, with one record for every CDR3 protein. The table lists 150,000 to 200,000 distinct CDR3 sequences, 65% of them singletons, with approximately 6.6% in the top ten. This clonotype was counted ten times or more. Antigen specificity is unknown.

This sequence originates from a woman aged 55 to 70 with primary liver carcinoma and hepatitis B virus infection. This chain links TRBV4-1 with TRBJ2-1, with 9 bases fitting TRBD2. The specimen sequenced was peripheral blood. This CDR3 reads CASSQKPGLAGDGSGNEQFF. The CDR3 DNA is TGCGCCAGCAGCCAAAAGCCGGGACTAGCAGGGGACGGCTCGGGTAATGAGCAGTTCTTC.